The entry that follows covers one TCR beta chain sequence. Its antigen is as yet unknown. The second PCR ran about 6 to 11 cycles with a sample-barcoded 5' primer and J-beta primers. MiXCR, applied by TCRdb to the 5' RACE reads, yields one record per CDR3 protein. The sample holds 890,000 or so distinct CDR3 sequences; approximately 67% are singletons and the top ten take roughly a quarter. These data originate in a study of blood T cells in healthy people across ages. General study findings and limits: Not knowing donor CMV status may have confounded expanded clonotype changes.

Sequences were obtained from blood. This receptor was identified in a man aged 30 to 39 in good health.

CDR3 sequence: CATSDLGGQGYNEQYF. As DNA, the CDR3 is TGTGCCACCAGTGATTTAGGGGGACAGGGGTACAATGAGCAGTACTTC. The chain combines TRBV24-1 with TRBJ2-1, with 10 positions matching TRBD1. The J call is doubtful: the DNA matches TRBJ2-7 better. Germline V gene data show CDR1 as KGHDR and CDR2 as SFDVKD. The CDR3 consists of 16 residues.